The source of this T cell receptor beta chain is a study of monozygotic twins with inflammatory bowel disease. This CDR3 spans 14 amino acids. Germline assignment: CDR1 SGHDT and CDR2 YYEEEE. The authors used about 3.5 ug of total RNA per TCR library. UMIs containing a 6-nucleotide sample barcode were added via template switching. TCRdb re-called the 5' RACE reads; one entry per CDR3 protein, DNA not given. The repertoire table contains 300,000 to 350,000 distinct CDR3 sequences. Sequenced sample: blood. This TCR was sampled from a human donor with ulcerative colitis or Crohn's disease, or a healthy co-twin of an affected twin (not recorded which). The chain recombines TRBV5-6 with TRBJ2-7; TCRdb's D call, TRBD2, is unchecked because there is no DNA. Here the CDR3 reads CASSLALNRALWDF. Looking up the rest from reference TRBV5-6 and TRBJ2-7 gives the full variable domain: DAGVTQSPTHLIKTRGQQVTLRCSPKSGHDTVSWYQQALGQGPQFIFQYYEEEERQRGNFPDRFSGHQFPNYSSELNVNALLLGDSALYLCASSLALNRALWDFGPGTRLTVT.